The present T cell receptor (beta chain) was sequenced within a study of T-cell memory formation after mild COVID-19. Looked up from germline, CDR1 is SEHNR and CDR2 is FQNEAQ (reference sequence). The CDR3 totals 14 residues. The V and J ends lost 3 bases and 1 base respectively, with 9 bases between them. TCRdb ran MiXCR on the 5' RACE reads and lists one entry per CDR3 protein. The data contain roughly 300,000 distinct CDR3 sequences, around 16% of them singletons. The rearrangement uses TRBV7-9 and TRBJ1-1; no clear D gene. Sequenced input: PBMCs or a T cell subset sorted from them (not recorded which). The TCR was taken from a man aged 18 to 35 who had mild COVID-19 (a few samples of this study predate the infection). Cell type and time point are not known. The CDR3 spells CASSLIGTNTEAFF. The CDR3 DNA sequence: TGTGCCAGCAGCTTGATAGGAACGAACACTGAAGCTTTCTTT.